The 19 T cell receptor beta chains reported below all come from one sample, sequenced in a study of blood T cell repertoires in COVID-19. Clones were sequenced by immunoSEQ multiplex PCR, and TCRdb holds only the in-frame ones, with some missing. This table holds 250,000 to 300,000 clones, about nine tenths found once. What was sequenced was peripheral blood. These receptors were collected from a woman aged 25-40 years with COVID-19, enrolled during active disease.

The chain combines TRBV25-1 with TRBJ1-4; D may be TRBD1 (5 bases). Germline V gives CDR1 MGHDK, CDR2 SYGVNS. This CDR3 is built from 15 residues. V shed 3 bases and J shed 4 bases, with 12 bases lying between them. In nucleotides, the CDR3 is TGTGCCAGCAGTGAGGTGGGGCAGGGTAATGAAAAACTGTTTTTT. Encoded protein: CASSEVGQGNEKLFF.

The CDR3 region has the DNA TGTGCCAGCAGTTACCAGGTTCAGTCCTCTCAGGTCGAGCAGTACTTC. It codes for CASSYQVQSSQVEQYF. The chain employs TRBV6-2 or TRBV6-3 and TRBJ2-7; D gene uncertain. The V end lost 2 bases, the J end lost 6 bases, and 20 bases lay between the germline ends. CDR1 is MNHEY, CDR2 SVGEGT, per germline. The CDR3 runs 16 residues.

The gene calls are TRBV4-1 and TRBJ1-6; no firm D call. This CDR3 has 15 amino acids. The V and J ends lost 5 bases and 6 bases respectively, with 14 bases between them. CDR1 and CDR2 (germline): MGHRA, YSYEKL. The CDR3 here is CASSVEGGFNSPLHF. DNA for the CDR3: TGCGCCAGCAGCGTCGAAGGCGGTTTTAATTCACCCCTCCACTTT.

This chain joins TRBV7-8 and TRBJ2-3, with 7 bases that match TRBD1. J was trimmed by 3 bases and V by 6 bases; bases with no gene match: 12. Germline assignment: CDR1 SGHVS and CDR2 FQNEAQ. The CDR3 is 16 amino acids. The CDR3 is CASSILHRGGTDTQYF. The DNA for the CDR3 is TGTGCCAGCAGTATCCTACACAGGGGTGGGACAGATACGCAGTATTTT.

The CDR3 loop is CASSLEAGRETQYF. In DNA, the CDR3 is TGTGCCAGCAGCTTGGAGGCAGGGCGGGAGACCCAGTACTTC. The V call is TRBV5-4, the J call TRBJ2-5, with a tentative D call TRBD1 (5 bases). Germline V gene lookup returns CDR1 SGHNT and CDR2 YYREEE (reference sequence). This CDR3 has 14 residues. The V and J ends lost 0 bases and 5 bases respectively, with 11 bases between them.

The CDR3 reads CASSLFSGVGYEQYF. The DNA for the CDR3 is TGTGCCAGCAGTTTATTCTCAGGGGTAGGGTACGAGCAGTACTTC. The genes are TRBV28 and TRBJ2-7; the D gene is possibly TRBD1 (6 bases). This CDR3 is 15 amino acids long. Germline-derived CDR1 and CDR2 are MDHEN and SYDVKM. V gave up 1 base and J gave up 4 bases, with 14 bases separating them. Full variable domain (missing parts from reference TRBV28 and TRBJ2-7): DVKVTQSSRYLVKRTGEKVFLECVQDMDHENMFWYRQDPGLGLRLIYFSYDVKMKEKGDIPEGYSVSREKKERFSLILESASTNQTSMYLCASSLFSGVGYEQYFGPGTRLTVT.

The V call is TRBV4-1, the J call TRBJ2-7; TRBD2 aligns across 7 bases. The CDR3 consists of 17 residues. The V and J ends lost 4 bases and 5 bases, in that order; junction bases with no gene match: 17. CDR1 MGHRA and CDR2 YSYEKL come from the germline V gene. CDR3 DNA: TGCGCCAGCAGCCGAGAGGGACTACCCGGGATAGGGCACGAGCAGTACTTC. As protein: CASSREGLPGIGHEQYF.

V usage is TRBV5-1 and J usage is TRBJ2-1; TRBD1 matches 7 bases. This CDR3 is built from 16 residues. Germline trimming cut 4 bases from V and 0 bases from J; bases unmatched to any gene: 7. In germline, CDR1 is SGHRS, CDR2 YFSETQ. Written as DNA, the CDR3 is TGCGCCAGCAGCCCTTCAGGGGGAAGCTCCTACAATGAGCAGTTCTTC. This sequence encodes CASSPSGGSSYNEQFF.

The genes are TRBV6-6 and TRBJ2-1; TRBD2 agrees at 8 bases. Germline V gene sequence: CDR1 MNHNY, CDR2 SVGAGI (reference sequence). The CDR3 contains 14 residues. V lost 0 bases and J lost 5; bases outside the gene matches: 0. CDR3 region: CASSYSGGDNEQFF. The CDR3 nucleotides are TGTGCCAGCAGTTACTCCGGGGGGGACAATGAGCAGTTCTTC.

There are a few counts of this clone. The rearrangement joins TRBV6-4 to TRBJ2-5; 7 bases align to TRBD2. Germline lookup yields CDR1 MRHNA and CDR2 SNTAGT. Trimming took 4 bases from V and 4 from J; bases not matched to a gene: 9. The CDR3 has 15 amino acids. The CDR3 bases are TGTGCCAGCAGTGCTGAAGCGGGAAAAGGAGAGACCCAGTACTTC. Its protein product is CASSAEAGKGETQYF.

The chain joins TRBV4-3 to TRBJ2-7; the D is unclear. This CDR3 spans 15 amino acids. V lost 0 bases and J lost 5, with 14 bases in between. Per the germline V gene, CDR1 is LGHNA and CDR2 is YSLEER. The CDR3 reads CASSQDAQNLDEQYF. CDR3 DNA sequence: TGCGCCAGCAGCCAAGATGCCCAGAATTTGGACGAGCAGTACTTC.

The J gene is TRBJ2-1, the V gene TRBV12-3 or TRBV12-4; TRBD2 might be the D (5 bases). This CDR3 spans 12 amino acids. Trimming cost V 7 bases and J 6 bases, with 10 bases left between them. The CDR3: CASTKAGNEQFF. Written as DNA, the CDR3 is TGTGCCAGCACCAAGGCGGGCAATGAGCAGTTCTTC.

The chain is built from TRBV27 and TRBJ2-3, with TRBD2 matching 8 bases. CDR3 size: 16 residues. Trimming removed 5 bases from V and 5 bases from J; junction bases left unmatched: 12. CDR1 is MNHEY and CDR2 is SMNVEV in the germline V gene (reference sequence). The CDR3 coding sequence is TGTGCCAGCAGTCTTCTCGGAGCGGGAGTGGTAGATACGCAGTATTTT. This encodes CASSLLGAGVVDTQYF.

This clone has a handful of counts. The V call is TRBV2, the J call TRBJ2-1; 13 positions match TRBD2. The germline V gene encodes CDR1 SNHLY and CDR2 FYNNEI. This CDR3 is built from 16 residues. Losses at the gene ends were 4 bases for V and 10 bases for J; bases not matched to a gene: 10. This CDR3 reads CASSVGGLAGTEEQFF. Here the CDR3 DNA reads TGTGCCAGCAGTGTAGGGGGACTAGCGGGAACGGAGGAGCAGTTCTTC.

V gene TRBV6-2 or TRBV6-3 combines with J gene TRBJ1-1, with D possibly matching TRBD1 (5 bases). V was cut by 5 bases and J by 1 base, with 11 bases left in between. This CDR3 has 14 amino acids. Looked up from germline, CDR1 is MNHEY and CDR2 is SVGEGT. The CDR3 coding sequence is TGTGCCAGCAGTCGGGCAGGGTCGAACACTGAAGCTTTCTTT. The encoded protein is CASSRAGSNTEAFF.

This chain joins TRBV27 and TRBJ1-5; tentative D call: TRBD1 (6 bases). The CDR3 runs 15 residues. Germline-derived CDR1 and CDR2 are MNHEY and SMNVEV (reference sequence). V dropped 2 bases and J dropped 2 bases, with 10 bases sitting between them. The CDR3 DNA reads as TGTGCCAGCAGTTTAAAGGGGGTTGGCAATCAGCCCCAGCATTTT. It codes for CASSLKGVGNQPQHF.

The chain employs TRBV28 and TRBJ1-3; tentative D call: TRBD1 (6 bases). Per the germline V gene, CDR1 is MDHEN and CDR2 is SYDVKM. The CDR3 spans 15 residues. V lost 5 bases, J lost 1 base, and 12 bases lay in between. The CDR3 DNA reads as TGTGCCAGCAGTCAGATTCAGGGGTCTGGAAACACCATATATTTT. Protein: CASSQIQGSGNTIYF.

The table lists this clone with a few counts. The V gene is TRBV5-1, the J gene TRBJ2-2; weak D call: TRBD1 (6 bases). The CDR3 has 13 amino acids. Germline V gene lookup returns CDR1 SGHRS and CDR2 YFSETQ. Trimming cost V 2 bases and J 7 bases, with 9 bases left between them. The CDR3 region is CASSLSGVGELFF. CDR3 in DNA: TGCGCCAGCAGCTTATCAGGGGTCGGGGAGCTGTTTTTT.

This sequence joins TRBV19 and TRBJ2-7; D may be TRBD1 (5 bases). Per the germline V gene, CDR1 is LNHDA and CDR2 is SQIVND (reference sequence). The CDR3 extends over 13 amino acids. V lost 6 bases, J lost 1 base, and 10 bases lay in between. CDR3 sequence: CASSAQGSYEQYF. In DNA, the CDR3 is TGTGCCAGTAGCGCCCAGGGTTCCTACGAGCAGTACTTC.